Reported below is one T cell receptor beta chain. The V end was cut by 0 bases, the J end by 6 bases, with 11 bases between. The germline gives CDR1 GTSNPN, CDR2 SVGIG (reference sequence). The CDR3 has 13 residues. This sample was included in a study of blood T cell repertoires in COVID-19. TCRdb's table, derived via immunoSEQ multiplex PCR, lists solely in-frame clones and lacks some. The sample lists 120,000 to 150,000 clones; over 75% were seen once. The sample comprised peripheral blood. The rearrangement joins TRBV30 to TRBJ1-1, with D unclear. This TCR derives from a man in his sixties with active or convalescent COVID-19. The DNA for the CDR3 is TGTGCCTGGAGTGTAAGGGCGGGTTCTGAAGCTTTCTTT. Its protein product is CAWSVRAGSEAFF.